This T cell receptor (beta chain) is drawn from a study of T cells in Graves' hyperthyroidism and ophthalmopathy. RNA transcripts were the template for amplifying TCR beta CDR3 regions. During a first-round RT-PCR of the TCR CDR3, the HTBI primer set was used. From the multiplex PCR reads, TCRdb called clonotypes with MiXCR, one entry per CDR3 protein. The sample carries about 350,000 distinct CDR3 sequences, around a sixth recorded once. Per the germline V gene, CDR1 is KGHDR and CDR2 is SFDVKD. CDR3 length: 16 residues. J gave up 6 bases and V 3 bases, and 7 bases lay outside the gene matches. This clonotype has a count of ten or more.

The receptor comes from a woman aged 35 to 49 with Graves' ophthalmopathy. The chain uses TRBV24-1 and TRBJ2-3; 11 bases align to TRBD2. Sequencing used blood. DNA for the CDR3: TGTGCCACCAGTGATAAACTAGCGGGAGAACGTGATACGCAGTATTTT. Translation: CATSDKLAGERDTQYF.